This T cell receptor (beta chain) was recovered during a study of blood T cell repertoires in COVID-19. Study background: There were acute and convalescent COVID-19 samples, and they came from the United States, Italy and Spain.

The CDR3 runs 15 residues. The V end lost 0 bases, the J end lost 6 bases, and 14 bases lay between the germline ends. CDR1 and CDR2 (germline): LGHDT, YNNKEL (reference sequence). As processed by the authors: Nucleated cell number was recorded as an estimate derived from reference gene primer amplification. Repertoires were generated with immunoSEQ multiplex PCR, while TCRdb's copy carries only in-frame clones and drops some. D and trimming come from the DNA, and the V and J calls and clone size come from that table. Of tens of thousands of clones in the sample, 87% were seen once. This clone was recorded once.

What was sequenced was peripheral blood. This TCR was recovered from a woman older than 75 with active or convalescent COVID-19. V usage is TRBV3-1 (or the pseudogene TRBV3-2) and J usage is TRBJ1-2; D is unclear. The CDR3: CASSQDPRAPHGYTF. Here the CDR3 DNA reads TGTGCCAGCAGCCAAGATCCGAGGGCTCCTCATGGCTACACCTTC.